A selection of T cell receptor beta chains follows, all from one sample in a study of blood T cell repertoires in COVID-19. Measured with immunoSEQ multiplex PCR; TCRdb has only the in-frame clones, and not every one. The sample includes 200,000 to 300,000 clones, 75% to 85% of them seen just once. The sequenced material came from peripheral blood. The receptors stem from a human donor in a cohort sampled during active COVID-19. The CDR3 runs from the conserved cysteine through the conserved F or W. Fields, in order: V gene, D gene, J gene, clone size, CDR3 protein, CDR3 DNA. A D gene is named only where the DNA matches it firmly. Expanded clones get a size class; other rows say once, few or many, or leave the size out.

TRBV4-1,-,TRBJ2-2,-,CASSQVDRTGELFF,TGCGCCAGCAGCCAAGTAGACAGAACCGGGGAGCTGTTTTTT
TRBV5-6,-,TRBJ2-3,-,CASSPGFSTDTQYF,TGTGCCAGCAGCCCAGGATTTAGCACAGATACGCAGTATTTT
TRBV18,-,TRBJ2-5,-,CASSPRGRETQYF,TGTGCCAGCTCACCGCGGGGCCGGGAGACCCAGTACTTC
TRBV19,-,TRBJ2-5,-,CASSQGETQYF,TGTGCCAGTAGTCAGGGGGAGACCCAGTACTTC
TRBV27,-,TRBJ2-1,once,CASCKLPYNEQFF,TGTGCCAGTTGCAAACTACCCTACAATGAGCAGTTCTTC
TRBV2,-,TRBJ1-4,-,CASSIYEKLFF,TGTGCCAGCAGTATCTATGAAAAACTGTTTTTT
TRBV18,TRBD2,TRBJ2-1,-,CASSPFTGFTSGSDNEQFF,TGTGCCAGCTCACCCTTTACAGGATTTACTAGCGGGAGCGACAATGAGCAGTTCTTC
TRBV30,TRBD1,TRBJ2-1,-,CAWEGQGGEQFF,TGTGCCTGGGAGGGACAGGGCGGTGAGCAGTTCTTC
TRBV12-3/TRBV12-4,-,TRBJ2-1,-,CASSPSGRFAQFF,TGTGCCAGCAGTCCTTCAGGGAGGTTTGCGCAGTTCTTC
TRBV5-1,-,TRBJ2-7,-,CASSLEPSRGSGTYEQYF,TGCGCCAGCAGCTTGGAACCATCGAGGGGTAGCGGCACTTACGAGCAGTACTTC
TRBV18,-,TRBJ2-2,-,CASSPLRLFDTGELFF,TGTGCCAGCTCACCCCTGCGGTTGTTTGACACCGGGGAGCTGTTTTTT
TRBV5-6,-,TRBJ2-2,-,CARAGTAQGGLFF,TGTGCCAGGGCGGGGACGGCCCAGGGAGGGCTGTTTTTT
TRBV4-1,-,TRBJ2-2,few,CASSQDVGQNTGELFF,TGCGCCAGCAGCCAAGATGTGGGACAAAACACCGGGGAGCTGTTTTTT
TRBV7-2,-,TRBJ2-3,-,CASSPDSRLDTQYF,TGTGCCAGCAGCCCAGACTCCCGCCTGGATACGCAGTATTTT
TRBV5-1,-,TRBJ2-2,once,CASSLEAGITGELFF,TGCGCCAGCAGCCTGGAGGCAGGGATTACCGGGGAGCTGTTTTTT
TRBV9,TRBD1,TRBJ1-6,-,CASRVGTGDSPLHF,TGTGCCAGCCGGGTGGGGACAGGGGATTCACCCCTCCACTTT
TRBV11-2,TRBD2,TRBJ2-7,few,CASSPGPSGNEQYF,TGTGCCAGCAGCCCAGGTCCTAGCGGGAACGAGCAGTACTTC
TRBV9,-,TRBJ1-6,few,CASSSTGTPLNNSPLHF,TGTGCCAGCAGCTCCACCGGGACACCCCTTAATAATTCACCCCTCCACTTT
TRBV7-9,TRBD2,TRBJ2-1,once,CASLQQTSGIYNEQFF,TGTGCCAGCCTCCAACAAACTAGCGGAATCTACAATGAGCAGTTCTTC
TRBV6-5,-,TRBJ1-1,-,CASRYEPGTEAFF,TGTGCCAGCAGGTACGAGCCAGGGACTGAAGCTTTCTTT
TRBV4-2,TRBD1,TRBJ1-5,-,CASSQGQSNQPQHF,TGTGCCAGCAGCCAGGGACAGAGCAATCAGCCCCAGCATTTT
TRBV30,-,TRBJ1-6,-,CAWRRDAGVNSPLHF,TGTGCCTGGAGAAGGGATGCAGGGGTGAATTCACCCCTCCACTTT
TRBV9,-,TRBJ2-5,-,CASSVGHGNTETQYF,TGTGCCAGCAGCGTAGGGCACGGGAATACAGAGACCCAGTACTTC
TRBV20-1,-,TRBJ1-5,-,CSAYTAGLQHF,TGCAGTGCGTATACAGCGGGCCTCCAGCATTTT
TRBV10-3,TRBD1,TRBJ1-1,once,CAISELGQGYTEAFF,TGTGCCATCAGTGAGTTAGGACAGGGTTATACTGAAGCTTTCTTT
TRBV28,-,TRBJ2-1,-,CASSLPPGTNYYNEQFF,TGTGCCAGCAGTTTGCCCCCCGGGACAAACTACTACAATGAGCAGTTCTTC
TRBV19,-,TRBJ2-7,-,CASSISYGSYEQYF,TGTGCCAGTAGTATAAGTTACGGGAGCTACGAGCAGTACTTC
TRBV18,TRBD1,TRBJ1-5,-,CASSDSGGPQPQHF,TGTGCCAGCTCTGATTCAGGGGGGCCCCAGCCCCAGCATTTT
TRBV5-1,-,TRBJ1-3,-,CASSLGEAGNTIYF,TGCGCCAGCAGCTTAGGAGAGGCTGGAAACACCATATATTTT
TRBV19,TRBD1,TRBJ2-1,-,CASSTGQDYNEQFF,TGTGCCAGTAGTACCGGACAGGACTACAATGAGCAGTTCTTC
TRBV10-3,-,TRBJ2-1,-,CAISPRGSYNEQFF,TGTGCCATCAGTCCGAGAGGGTCCTACAATGAGCAGTTCTTC
TRBV5-1,TRBD1,TRBJ2-5,-,CASSIGTGGGQTQYF,TGCGCCAGCAGCATAGGGACAGGGGGCGGTCAGACCCAGTACTTC
TRBV7-8,-,TRBJ1-3,-,CASSQFTKGGGNTIYF,TGTGCCAGCAGCCAGTTCACGAAGGGAGGTGGAAACACCATATATTTT
TRBV9,-,TRBJ2-2,once,CASSAPFGELFF,TGTGCCAGCAGCGCCCCATTCGGGGAGCTGTTTTTT
TRBV10-3,TRBD1,TRBJ1-2,-,CAISRTGVGNYGYTF,TGTGCCATCAGCAGGACAGGGGTAGGAAACTATGGCTACACCTTC
TRBV30,-,TRBJ2-3,-,CAWNTRGITDTQYF,TGTGCCTGGAACACAAGGGGAATCACAGATACGCAGTATTTT
TRBV23-1,-,TRBJ1-5,-,CASSLGGHLNQPQHF,TGCGCCAGCAGTCTCGGTGGACACCTCAATCAGCCCCAGCATTTT
TRBV11-2,TRBD2,TRBJ2-7,-,CASSPPGSGGAVQYF,TGTGCCAGCAGCCCCCCGGGGAGCGGGGGAGCTGTGCAGTACTTC
TRBV18,-,TRBJ2-3,-,CASSPPAGGVTDTQYF,TGTGCCAGCTCACCACCGGCCGGAGGTGTGACAGATACGCAGTATTTT
TRBV6-2/TRBV6-3,-,TRBJ1-1,-,CASSLGHMNTEAFF,TGTGCCAGCAGCCTGGGACATATGAACACTGAAGCTTTCTTT
TRBV7-9,TRBD1,TRBJ2-2,few,CASSSTGQGWTGELFF,TGTGCCAGCAGCTCCACGGGACAGGGGTGGACCGGGGAGCTGTTTTTT
TRBV5-1,TRBD1,TRBJ2-2,-,CASSLSTGVTGELFF,TGCGCCAGCAGCTTATCGACAGGGGTGACCGGGGAGCTGTTTTTT